One sample yielded the 13 T cell receptor beta chains listed below, sequenced in a study of control samples from healthy donors and cancer patients. The repertoire was sequenced with immunoSEQ multiplex PCR; TCRdb's copy has only in-frame clones and lacks some. Of around 250,000 clones in the sample, roughly 87% were seen once. The sample taken for sequencing was PBMCs. The origin of the receptors is a woman aged 60-70 years with lung cancer.

The J gene is TRBJ1-5, the V gene TRBV6-6; 7 bases line up with TRBD1. The CDR3 extends over 13 amino acids. The ends lost 7 bases at V and 15 bases at J; junction bases unmatched: 15. Germline assignment: CDR1 MNHNY and CDR2 SVGAGI (reference sequence). CDR3 DNA: TGTGCCAGCAAAGTGGAGGGGGCTCTCTCACCGCATTTT. This encodes CASKVEGALSPHF.

The V call is TRBV19, the J call TRBJ2-5, with 9 bases that match TRBD2. V was pared by 2 bases and J by 4 bases, with 8 bases of the junction left unmatched. The CDR3 loop spans 16 amino acids. CDR1 and CDR2 (germline): LNHDA, SQIVND (reference sequence). The DNA for the CDR3 is TGTGCCAGTAGTATAAAGGGGACTAGCAAAGGAGAGACCCAGTACTTC. This sequence encodes CASSIKGTSKGETQYF.

This chain links TRBV5-5 with TRBJ2-2; D may correspond to TRBD1 or TRBD2 (7 bases each). With 3 bases removed from V and 2 bases from J, the gap between germline ends came to 17 bases. The CDR3 has 17 amino acids. Germline CDR1 SGHKS, CDR2 YYEKEE (reference sequence). CDR3 DNA: TGTGCCAGCAGCTACCCAGGGGGACTACTAAACACCGGGGAGCTGTTTTTT. This encodes CASSYPGGLLNTGELFF.

CDR3 region: CASSKTGTGNTEAFF. The CDR3 DNA reads TGTGCCAGCAGCAAAACCGGGACAGGGAACACTGAAGCTTTCTTT. V gene TRBV4-2 combines with J gene TRBJ1-1; 8 bases match TRBD1. Per germline, CDR1 LGHNA and CDR2 YNFKEQ. The length of the CDR3 is 15 residues. Unmatched junction bases numbered 6, after V lost 5 bases and J lost 1 base.

This clone turned up a few times. V usage is TRBV12-3 or TRBV12-4 and J usage is TRBJ1-2, with unresolved D. The CDR3 spans 12 residues. With 3 bases removed from V and 10 bases from J, the gap between germline ends came to 12 bases. CDR3 sequence (DNA): TGTGCCAGCAGTTTTGTCGGGGAAGACTACACCTTC. Its protein product is CASSFVGEDYTF.

The rearrangement uses TRBV6-5 and TRBJ1-6; 8 nucleotides align to TRBD1. The CDR3 spans 15 residues. Germline CDR1 is MNHEY and CDR2 is SVGAGI. The V gene end was trimmed by 2 bases and the J gene end by 7 bases; junction bases not matched to a gene: 4. CDR3 DNA: TGTGCCAGCAGTTACGACAGGGGCGAAAATTCACCCCTCCACTTT. Protein sequence: CASSYDRGENSPLHF.

The chain has TRBV6-6 and TRBJ2-6, with D maybe TRBD2 (5 bases). CDR1 and CDR2 (germline): MNHNY, SVGAGI (reference sequence). The CDR3 covers 13 residues. Trimming shortened V by 7 bases and J by 4 bases, and 8 bases separated the two germline ends. This CDR3 reads CASTPGGANVLTF. In DNA form, the CDR3 reads TGTGCCAGCACCCCGGGGGGGGCCAACGTCCTGACTTTC.

The genes are TRBV7-9 and TRBJ1-1, with no clear D. V was shortened by 5 bases and J by 1 base, with 5 bases between the two germline ends. Germline CDR1 SEHNR, CDR2 FQNEAQ (reference sequence). The CDR3 length is 12 residues. The DNA of the CDR3 is TGTGCCAGCAGCGTCGAGAACACTGAAGCTTTCTTT. It translates to CASSVENTEAFF.

The V and J genes are TRBV2 and TRBJ1-1, with 9 bases matching TRBD1. There are 15 residues in the CDR3. The J segment lost 5 bases and the V segment lost 1 base, leaving 5 bases of the junction unmatched. From germline, CDR1 is SNHLY and CDR2 FYNNEI. In DNA, the CDR3 is TGTGCCAGCAGTGAAGTTACAGGGGGCTCGACTGAAGCTTTCTTT. Its translation is CASSEVTGGSTEAFF.

The chain recombines TRBV19 with TRBJ2-1, with 11 bases identical to TRBD2. The CDR3 has 15 residues. The germline V gene encodes CDR1 LNHDA and CDR2 SQIVND (reference sequence). The V and J ends lost 5 bases and 10 bases, in that order; junction bases with no gene match: 10. The CDR3 DNA reads as TGTGCCAGTAGTTGGACTAGCGGGCCCTTGGGGGAGCAGTTCTTC. Encoded protein: CASSWTSGPLGEQFF. The entire variable domain, with the rest obtained from reference TRBV19 and TRBJ2-1, is as follows: DGGITQSPKYLFRKEGQNVTLSCEQNLNHDAMYWYRQDPGQGLRLIYYSQIVNDFQKGDIAEGYSVSREKKESFPLTVTSAQKNPTAFYLCASSWTSGPLGEQFFGPGTRLTVL.

The chain combines TRBV12-3 or TRBV12-4 with TRBJ1-1; D not resolved. V lost 6 bases and J lost 8, with 13 bases in between. This CDR3 has 12 residues. The CDR3, as DNA: TGTGCCAGCAGACCTGGGCGGCAGGAAGCTTTCTTT. The encoded protein is CASRPGRQEAFF.

The chain carries TRBV7-3 and TRBJ2-2; D tentatively reads TRBD1 or TRBD2 (5 bases each). Trimming removed 2 bases at V and 6 bases at J, with 7 bases between. Germline loops: CDR1 SGHTA, CDR2 FQGTGA. CDR3 size: 13 residues. DNA for the CDR3: TGTGCCAGCAGCTTAGAGGGACCCGGGGAGCTGTTTTTT. Translated: CASSLEGPGELFF.

The J gene is TRBJ2-7, the V gene TRBV7-3; 13 nucleotides align to TRBD2. The germline gives CDR1 SGHTA, CDR2 FQGTGA. The CDR3 contains 15 residues. After removal of 3 bases from V and 4 bases from J, the junction contained 3 bases not matched to a gene. The CDR3: CASSFSGLAGYEQYF. The CDR3 DNA reads TGTGCCAGCAGCTTCTCGGGACTAGCGGGATACGAGCAGTACTTC.